Sequencing of this T cell receptor (beta chain) was carried out in a study of T cells after yellow fever vaccination. Study-wide results and limits: FACS-sorted repertoires could harbor abundant contaminating bulk-population clonotypes. Among primary-vaccination clones, most reappeared after the booster, at just under 98% for CD4 and more than 75% for CD8.

The V gene's germline CDR1 is MDHEN and CDR2 SYDVKM. This CDR3 spans 13 amino acids. V lost 11 bases to trimming and J lost 2 bases, with 14 bases between them. This clonotype was seen a few times. The antigen is not known. Template switching with 5'RACE generated the TCR cDNA and added a universal primer site and UMIs. MiXCR, applied by TCRdb to the 5' RACE reads, yields one record per CDR3 protein. The sample has around 340,000 distinct CDR3 sequences, 9.5% to 15% seen once. The J gene is TRBJ2-3, the V gene TRBV28, with a tentative D call TRBD1 (5 bases). The sequencing used CD4+ T cells sorted from PBMCs, collected 15 days after the yellow fever booster vaccination. The sequence derives from a man younger than 35 who received the YFV17D yellow fever vaccine. Here the CDR3 reads CAAEPGNTDTQYF. The CDR3 nucleotides read TGTGCCGCCGAGCCAGGGAACACAGATACGCAGTATTTT.